Listed here are 14 T cell receptor beta chains from one sample, sequenced in a study of CD8+ T cells in alopecia areata (dated by TCRdb to 2016 to 2019). The method was the immunoSEQ multiplex PCR assay. For TCR sequencing, RNA was extracted from every sample and reverse transcribed into cDNA to serve as template. Entries here come from immuneACCESS through TCRdb and include only in-frame sequences with V and J called. Some clones fail to appear in such tables; in the studies checked, an unresolved V gene covers under half of the shortfall, and the cause of the remainder is unknown. The sample table contains 150,000 or so clones; only one count was recorded for about 60% of them. About 6% of the sample lies in the top ten. This sample's time point label indicates: baseline before oral tofacitinib. Sequencing used CD4+ T cells sorted from blood, obtained at week 0. The origin of the receptors is a human donor with alopecia areata.

This clone was seen a handful of times. The chain uses TRBV5-1 and TRBJ2-1; either TRBD1 or TRBD2 may supply D (6 bases each). Germline CDR1 is SGHRS and CDR2 is YFSETQ. The germline V and J ends were trimmed by 3 bases and 8 bases, with 9 bases remaining between them. This CDR3 is 12 amino acids long. CDR3 sequence: CASSSGGDEQFF. As DNA, the CDR3 is TGCGCCAGCAGCTCCGGGGGCGATGAGCAGTTCTTC.

Only a few counts were recorded for this clone. This sequence joins TRBV7-9 and TRBJ1-5; D uncertain. CDR3 size: 12 residues. The germline V gene encodes CDR1 SEHNR and CDR2 FQNEAQ (reference sequence). The ends were cut back, 5 bases at V and 5 bases at J, with 7 bases in the middle. The CDR3 coding sequence is TGTGCCAGCAGCCTAGACCATCAGCCCCAGCATTTT. It codes for CASSLDHQPQHF.

In this sample, this clone turned up a few times. The chain carries TRBV6-5 and TRBJ2-3, with a weak D call TRBD1 (6 bases). In germline, CDR1 is MNHEY, CDR2 SVGAGI. V was pared by 5 bases and J by 0 bases, with 12 bases between. The CDR3 totals 15 residues. The CDR3 DNA reads as TGTGCCAGCAGTCAGGGGTTTGGGAGCACAGATACGCAGTATTTT. This translates into CASSQGFGSTDTQYF.

Remarks on this clone: Compared with germline, one end of the junction differs, possibly owing to a read error. J is TRBJ2-3 and V is TRBV7-2; 10 nucleotides match TRBD2. There are 14 residues in the CDR3. The germline V gene encodes CDR1 SGHTA and CDR2 FQGNSA. Here the CDR3 reads CASSLRLAGPSLDF. DNA of the CDR3: TGTGCCAGCAGCTTAAGACTAGCGGGCCCATCCTTGGATTTT.

This rearrangement joins TRBV5-1 to TRBJ2-7, with D possibly being TRBD2 (6 bases). CDR3 length: 18 residues. Looked up from germline, CDR1 is SGHRS and CDR2 is YFSETQ. V shed 7 bases and J shed 5 bases, with 31 bases lying between them. The CDR3 spells CASRLQAGSPLSVDEQYF. The CDR3 DNA sequence: TGCGCCAGCCGACTTCAAGCCGGGAGTCCGCTTTCGGTCGACGAGCAGTACTTC. The whole variable domain, filled in from reference TRBV5-1 and TRBJ2-7, reads KAGVTQTPRYLIKTRGQQVTLSCSPISGHRSVSWYQQTPGQGLQFLFEYFSETQRNKGNFPGRFSGRQFSNSRSEMNVSTLELGDSALYLCASRLQAGSPLSVDEQYFGPGTRLTVT.

V usage is TRBV7-2 and J usage is TRBJ1-2; no clear D. The length of the CDR3 is 13 residues. The V gene's germline CDR1 is SGHTA and CDR2 FQGNSA. The germline V and J ends were trimmed by 6 bases and 0 bases, with 8 bases remaining between them. This CDR3 reads CASRMVPNYGYTF. The CDR3 region has the DNA TGTGCCAGCAGGATGGTACCTAACTATGGCTACACCTTC.

This clone was detected once. The chain recombines TRBV5-6 with TRBJ1-6; D gene uncertain. Trimming shortened V by 2 bases and J by 7 bases, and 10 bases separated the two germline ends. Germline CDR1 reads SGHDT; CDR2 reads YYEEEE. This CDR3 has 14 residues. The chain's CDR3 is CASSFGRPNSPLHF. DNA for the CDR3: TGTGCCAGCAGCTTCGGCAGGCCGAATTCACCCCTCCACTTT.

Only a few counts were recorded for this clone. The V call is TRBV13, the J call TRBJ2-5; possible D gene TRBD1, 6 bases. The germline V and J ends were trimmed by 0 bases and 5 bases, with 10 bases remaining between them. The CDR3 is 14 amino acids. CDR1 and CDR2 from the germline V gene are PRHDT and FYEKMQ (reference sequence). The CDR3 reads CASSLGQGSETQYF. In nucleotides, the CDR3 is TGTGCCAGCAGCTTAGGGCAGGGGAGCGAGACCCAGTACTTC. The full variable domain, its missing parts supplied by reference TRBV13 and TRBJ2-5, is AAGVIQSPRHLIKEKRETATLKCYPIPRHDTVYWYQQGPGQDPQFLISFYEKMQSDKGSIPDRFSAQQFSDYHSELNMSSLELGDSALYFCASSLGQGSETQYFGPGTRLLVL.

The genes are TRBV7-2 and TRBJ1-6; D unresolved. Germline assignment: CDR1 SGHTA and CDR2 FQGNSA. Trimming pared 4 bases from V and 9 bases from J, leaving 13 bases between. CDR3 length equals 14 residues. The CDR3 DNA reads as TGTGCCAGCAGCTCGACCTTAGGCGGTTCACCCCTCCACTTT. Translated: CASSSTLGGSPLHF.

The chain links TRBV9 to TRBJ1-2, with D tentatively TRBD1 (5 bases). Trimming took off 0 bases at V and 2 bases at J, with 8 bases between the two ends. Per germline, CDR1 SGDLS and CDR2 YYNGEE. The CDR3 extends over 14 amino acids. CDR3 coding DNA: TGTGCCAGCAGCGTAGGACCAGGGAACTATGGCTACACCTTC. Protein product: CASSVGPGNYGYTF.

The V gene is TRBV10-3, the J gene TRBJ2-5; a weak D match, TRBD1 (5 bases). This CDR3 has 13 amino acids. Germline V gene data show CDR1 as ENHRY and CDR2 as SYGVKD. Trimming shortened V by 0 bases and J by 5 bases, and 7 bases separated the two germline ends. CDR3 sequence (DNA): TGTGCCATCAGTGAGTCGGCAGGGGAGACCCAGTACTTC. Translated: CAISESAGETQYF.

The rearrangement uses TRBV27 and TRBJ1-6; D possibly corresponds to TRBD1 (6 bases). The ends were cut back, 5 bases at V and 0 bases at J, with 14 bases in the middle. The CDR3 contains 17 residues. CDR1 MNHEY and CDR2 SMNVEV come from the germline V gene (reference sequence). CDR3 bases: TGTGCCAGCAGTCCCAGGGACAAGAGCTCCTATAATTCACCCCTCCACTTT. It is translated as CASSPRDKSSYNSPLHF.

This clone showed up just a few times. The rearrangement uses TRBV28 and TRBJ2-7; 8 nucleotides match TRBD2. Germline CDR1 MDHEN, CDR2 SYDVKM. This CDR3 region has 15 residues. The J segment lost 2 bases and the V segment lost 1 base, leaving 4 bases of the junction unmatched. CDR3 DNA sequence: TGTGCCAGCAGTTTATCGGGTAGCGGGACCTACGAGCAGTACTTC. Amino acids: CASSLSGSGTYEQYF. The entire variable domain, with the rest obtained from reference TRBV28 and TRBJ2-7, is as follows: DVKVTQSSRYLVKRTGEKVFLECVQDMDHENMFWYRQDPGLGLRLIYFSYDVKMKEKGDIPEGYSVSREKKERFSLILESASTNQTSMYLCASSLSGSGTYEQYFGPGTRLTVT.

This chain connects TRBV28 to TRBJ1-1; weak D call: TRBD1 (5 bases). The CDR3 is 14 residues long. Germline CDR1 MDHEN, CDR2 SYDVKM. The V gene lost 2 bases and the J gene lost 4 bases, with 11 bases spanning the gap. This chain's CDR3 is CASSLTQGGTEAFF. CDR3 nucleotide sequence: TGTGCCAGCAGTTTAACCCAGGGTGGCACTGAAGCTTTCTTT.